This is a list of T cell receptor beta chains from one sample in a study of blood T cell repertoires in COVID-19. Here immunoSEQ multiplex PCR was the method, and the copy in TCRdb shows in-frame clones only, minus some. The table records roughly 200,000 clones, just under 90% of them present only once. Material for sequencing was peripheral blood. The receptors were gathered from a man in his sixties who had recovered from COVID-19. Each CDR3 is given with its conserved first and last residue. D genes are given only for firm matches. A row's size may be missing; if present it is once, few, many or a size class.

>TRBJ2-1|15|NA|TRBV10-1|TRBD2
TGCGCCACGCAGCGGGAGGGCCCTGCCTACAATGAGCAGTTCTTC
CATQREGPAYNEQFF
>TRBJ2-2|17|once|TRBV19|TRBD2
TGTGCCAGTAGTATAGTAGCGGGAGGGATCGGCACCGGGGAGCTGTTTTTT
CASSIVAGGIGTGELFF
>TRBJ1-4|20|NA|TRBV5-5|NA
TGTGCCAGCAGCCGGCGAGGGACACCCGGAAAGAGCACAACTAATGAAAAACTGTTTTTT
CASSRRGTPGKSTTNEKLFF
>TRBJ1-4|12|NA|TRBV7-9|NA
TGTGCCAGCAGCTACGTACAGGAAAAACTGTTTTTT
CASSYVQEKLFF
>TRBJ1-4|15|NA|TRBV6-1|NA
TGTGCCAGCAGTGACCGGACAGCGAAGAGCGAAAAACTGTTTTTT
CASSDRTAKSEKLFF
>TRBJ2-5|15|NA|TRBV5-1|NA
TGCGCCAGCAGCTTGGGGGGGCCGTCCGGGGAGACCCAGTACTTC
CASSLGGPSGETQYF
>TRBJ2-7|15|NA|TRBV5-1|TRBD1
TGCGCCAGCAGCACCCTAACAGGGGGCTCCTACGAGCAGTACTTC
CASSTLTGGSYEQYF
>TRBJ2-3|15|NA|TRBV28|TRBD2
TGTGCCAGCAGTTTATCTACTAGCGGCACAGATACGCAGTATTTT
CASSLSTSGTDTQYF
>TRBJ2-7|15|NA|TRBV30|TRBD1
TGTGCCTGGAAAGGACAGGAACTGCCAACCTACGAGCAGTACTTC
CAWKGQELPTYEQYF
>TRBJ1-1|13|NA|TRBV5-1|TRBD1
TGCGCCAGCAGCCGAGGGGGCACCACTGAAGCTTTCTTT
CASSRGGTTEAFF
>TRBJ1-1|17|NA|TRBV18|TRBD1
TGTGCCAGCTCACGACAGGGACCCCCGGCGGGGAACACTGAAGCTTTCTTT
CASSRQGPPAGNTEAFF
>TRBJ2-7|15|NA|TRBV20-1|TRBD2
TGCAGTGCTAGTCCAACCGGGACTAGGGCCTACGAGCAGTACTTC
CSASPTGTRAYEQYF
>TRBJ2-2|15|NA|TRBV5-1|TRBD2
TGCGCCAGCAGCTTGTCTAGCTCGGGAGGGCGGGAGCTGTTTTTT
CASSLSSSGGRELFF
>TRBJ1-4|14|NA|TRBV19|TRBD1
TGTGCCAGCTCCAAGGGACAGGGGAATGAAAAACTGTTTTTT
CASSKGQGNEKLFF
>TRBJ1-5|14|NA|TRBV6-1|NA
TGTGCCAGCAGTGACGGGTATAGCAATCAGCCCCAGCATTTT
CASSDGYSNQPQHF
>TRBJ2-1|15|NA|TRBV11-2|TRBD2
TGTGCCAGCAGCCCGGGACTAGCGGGAGGGTATGAGCAGTTCTTC
CASSPGLAGGYEQFF
>TRBJ2-7|13|NA|TRBV6-6|TRBD1
TGTGCCAGCAGTCCCGGGACAGTGTACGAGCAGTACTTC
CASSPGTVYEQYF
>TRBJ2-2|15|NA|TRBV7-2|TRBD2
TGTGCCAGCAGCTTATACGCTAGCGGGACCGGGGAGCTGTTTTTT
CASSLYASGTGELFF
>TRBJ2-5|12|NA|TRBV28|TRBD1
TGTGCCAGCCAGGGACAGCAAGAGACCCAGTACTTC
CASQGQQETQYF
>TRBJ1-1|11|NA|TRBV10-1|NA
TGCGCCCCCAGGGCGAACACTGAAGCTTTCTTT
CAPRANTEAFF
>TRBJ2-6|17|once|TRBV21-1|NA
TGTGCCAGCAGCACCAGGGTTGCCGGCTCTGGGGCCAACGTCCTGACTTTC
CASSTRVAGSGANVLTF